This T cell receptor beta chain was identified during a study of blood T cell repertoires in COVID-19. Overall study context: There were acute and convalescent COVID-19 samples, and they came from the United States, Italy and Spain. Sources were T cells, B-cell-depleted T cells, or PBMCs; the material itself was cDNA or gDNA.

Study processing details: Estimation of nucleated cell counts was performed using reference gene primer amplification. Sequenced by immunoSEQ multiplex PCR; TCRdb stores in-frame clones only, minus some. The V and J calls and clone size come from that table; D and trimming were worked out from the DNA. Of about 86,000 clones listed, around 80% are singletons. V gave up 4 bases and J gave up 1 base, with 7 bases separating them. The CDR3 spans 13 residues. The specimen sequenced was peripheral blood. V usage is TRBV12-3 or TRBV12-4 and J usage is TRBJ1-1; D unclear. This sequence originates from an older man with acute or convalescent COVID-19. The CDR3 DNA follows: TGTGCCAGCAGTTCCCGAGCGAACACTGAAGCTTTCTTT. Amino acids: CASSSRANTEAFF.